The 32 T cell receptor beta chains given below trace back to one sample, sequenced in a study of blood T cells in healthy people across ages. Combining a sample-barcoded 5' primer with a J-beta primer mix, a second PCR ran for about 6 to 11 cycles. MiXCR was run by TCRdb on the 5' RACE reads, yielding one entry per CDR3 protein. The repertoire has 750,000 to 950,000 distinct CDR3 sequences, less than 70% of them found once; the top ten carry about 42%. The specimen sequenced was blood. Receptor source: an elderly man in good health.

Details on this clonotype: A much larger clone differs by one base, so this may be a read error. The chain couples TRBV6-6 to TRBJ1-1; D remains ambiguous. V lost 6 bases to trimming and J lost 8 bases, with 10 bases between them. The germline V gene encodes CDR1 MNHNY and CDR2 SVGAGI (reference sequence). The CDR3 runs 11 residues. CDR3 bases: TGTGCCAGCAGGATGGAATGGGAAGCTTTCTTT. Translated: CASRMEWEAFF.

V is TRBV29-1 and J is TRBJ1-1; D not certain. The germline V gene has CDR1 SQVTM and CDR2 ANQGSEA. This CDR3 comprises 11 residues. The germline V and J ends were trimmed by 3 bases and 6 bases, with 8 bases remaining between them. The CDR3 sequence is CSVDMLAEAFF. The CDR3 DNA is TGCAGCGTTGATATGTTGGCTGAAGCTTTCTTT.

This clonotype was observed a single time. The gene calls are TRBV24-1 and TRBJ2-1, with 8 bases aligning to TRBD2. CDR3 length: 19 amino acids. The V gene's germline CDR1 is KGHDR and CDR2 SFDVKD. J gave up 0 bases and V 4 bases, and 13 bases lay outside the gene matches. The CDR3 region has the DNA TGTGCCACCAGTGACACACCGGGAGGGGACCTGAGCTCCTACAATGAGCAGTTCTTC. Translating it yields CATSDTPGGDLSSYNEQFF.

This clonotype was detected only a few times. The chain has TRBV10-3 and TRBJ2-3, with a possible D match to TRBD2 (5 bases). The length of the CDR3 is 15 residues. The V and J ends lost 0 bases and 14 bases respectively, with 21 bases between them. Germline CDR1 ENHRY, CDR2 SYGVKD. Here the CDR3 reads CAISESRGGNRYAYF. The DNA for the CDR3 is TGTGCCATCAGTGAGTCTAGAGGAGGAAACAGATACGCGTATTTT.

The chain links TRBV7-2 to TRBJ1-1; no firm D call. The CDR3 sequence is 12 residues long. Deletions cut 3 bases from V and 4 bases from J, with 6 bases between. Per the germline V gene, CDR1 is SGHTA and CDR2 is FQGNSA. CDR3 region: CASSFPTTEAFF. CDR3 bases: TGTGCCAGCAGCTTTCCGACCACTGAAGCTTTCTTT.

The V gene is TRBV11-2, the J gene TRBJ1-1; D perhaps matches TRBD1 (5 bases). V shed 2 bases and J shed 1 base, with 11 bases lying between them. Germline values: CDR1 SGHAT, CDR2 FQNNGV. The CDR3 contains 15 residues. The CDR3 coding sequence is TGTGCCAGCAGCTTACAGGGAGGGAAGAACACTGAAGCTTTCTTT. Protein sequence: CASSLQGGKNTEAFF.

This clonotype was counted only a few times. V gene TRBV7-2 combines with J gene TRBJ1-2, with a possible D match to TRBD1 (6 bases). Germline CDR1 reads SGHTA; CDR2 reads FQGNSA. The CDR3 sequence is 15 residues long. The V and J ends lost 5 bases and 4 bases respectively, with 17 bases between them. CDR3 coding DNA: TGTGCCAGCAGCCAGACGAGCACAGGGCCCTATGGCTACACCTTC. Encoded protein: CASSQTSTGPYGYTF.

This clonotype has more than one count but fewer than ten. CDR3 sequence (DNA): TGCGCCAGCAGCCCGCTAGGGACAGACAGATACGCGTATTTT. This translates into CASSPLGTDRYAYF. V and J are TRBV5-1 and TRBJ2-3; 7 positions match TRBD1. CDR3 length: 14 amino acids. V lost 4 bases, J lost 14 bases, and 16 bases stayed unmatched. Germline V gene sequence: CDR1 SGHRS, CDR2 YFSETQ.

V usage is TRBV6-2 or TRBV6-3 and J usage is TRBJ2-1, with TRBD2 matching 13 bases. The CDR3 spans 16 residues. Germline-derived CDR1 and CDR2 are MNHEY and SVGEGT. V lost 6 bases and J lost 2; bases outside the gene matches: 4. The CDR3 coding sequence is TGTGCCAGCAGGACCGGACTAGCGGGAGCCTACAATGAGCAGTTCTTC. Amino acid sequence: CASRTGLAGAYNEQFF.

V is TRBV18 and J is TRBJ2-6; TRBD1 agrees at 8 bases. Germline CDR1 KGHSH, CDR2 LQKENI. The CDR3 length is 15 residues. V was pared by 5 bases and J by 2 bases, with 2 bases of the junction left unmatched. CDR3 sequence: CASSEQGAGANVLTF. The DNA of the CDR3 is TGTGCCAGCTCAGAACAGGGGGCTGGGGCCAACGTCCTGACTTTC.

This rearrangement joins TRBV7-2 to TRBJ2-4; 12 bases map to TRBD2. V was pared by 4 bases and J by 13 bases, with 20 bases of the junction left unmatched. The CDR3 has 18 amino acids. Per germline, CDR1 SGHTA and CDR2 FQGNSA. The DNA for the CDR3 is TGTGCCAGCAGCTCTTTAGTGGTTGGGAGACTAGCGGGAGTAGAGCAGTACTTC. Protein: CASSSLVVGRLAGVEQYF.

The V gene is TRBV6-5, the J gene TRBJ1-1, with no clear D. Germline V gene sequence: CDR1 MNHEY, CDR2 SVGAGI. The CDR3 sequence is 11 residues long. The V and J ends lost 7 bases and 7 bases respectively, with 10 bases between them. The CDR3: CASKGAIEAFF. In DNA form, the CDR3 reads TGTGCCAGCAAAGGAGCTATTGAAGCTTTCTTT.

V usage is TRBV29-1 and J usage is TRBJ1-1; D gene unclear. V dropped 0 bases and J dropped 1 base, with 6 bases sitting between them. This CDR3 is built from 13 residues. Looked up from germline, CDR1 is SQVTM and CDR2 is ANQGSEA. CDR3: CSVEDLPNTEAFF. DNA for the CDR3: TGCAGCGTTGAAGATCTGCCGAACACTGAAGCTTTCTTT.

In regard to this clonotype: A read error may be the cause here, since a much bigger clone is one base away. CDR3 DNA: TGCGTCAGCAGCCGAAGGGGGGTGGACAGGGACCATGAGCAGTTCTTC. The encoded protein is CVSSRRGVDRDHEQFF. The chain carries TRBV5-1 and TRBJ2-1; 8 bases are shared with TRBD1. Germline assignment: CDR1 SGHRS and CDR2 YFSETQ. The CDR3 extends over 16 amino acids.

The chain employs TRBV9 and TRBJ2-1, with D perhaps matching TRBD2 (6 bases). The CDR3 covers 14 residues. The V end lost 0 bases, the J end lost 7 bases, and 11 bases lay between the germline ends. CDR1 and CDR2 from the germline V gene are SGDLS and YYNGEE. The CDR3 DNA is TGTGCCAGCAGCGTAGCACCTAGCGCTAATGAGCAGTTCTTC. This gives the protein CASSVAPSANEQFF.

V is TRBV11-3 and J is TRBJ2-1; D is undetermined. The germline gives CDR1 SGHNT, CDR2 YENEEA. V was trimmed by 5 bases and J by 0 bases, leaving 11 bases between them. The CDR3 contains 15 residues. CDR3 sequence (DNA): TGTGCCAGCAGCCCCGCACCGAGCTCCTACAATGAGCAGTTCTTC. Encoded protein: CASSPAPSSYNEQFF.

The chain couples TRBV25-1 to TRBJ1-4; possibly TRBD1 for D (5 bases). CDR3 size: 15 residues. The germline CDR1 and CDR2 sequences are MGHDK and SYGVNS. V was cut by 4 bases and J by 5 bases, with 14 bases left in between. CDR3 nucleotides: TGTGCCAGCAGTGGGGGTCGCAGGGAGAATGAAAAACTGTTTTTT. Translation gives CASSGGRRENEKLFF. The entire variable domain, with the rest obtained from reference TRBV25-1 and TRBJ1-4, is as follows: EADIYQTPRYLVIGTGKKITLECSQTMGHDKMYWYQQDPGMELHLIHYSYGVNSTEKGDLSSESTVSRIRTEHFPLTLESARPSHTSQYLCASSGGRRENEKLFFGSGTQLSVL.

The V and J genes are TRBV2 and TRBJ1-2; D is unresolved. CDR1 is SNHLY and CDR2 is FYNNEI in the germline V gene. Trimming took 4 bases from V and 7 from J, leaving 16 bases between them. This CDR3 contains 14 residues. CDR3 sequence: CASSGRLPVGGYTF. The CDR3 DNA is TGTGCCAGCAGTGGTCGACTCCCGGTGGGTGGCTACACCTTC. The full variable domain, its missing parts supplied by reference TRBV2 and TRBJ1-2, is EPEVTQTPSHQVTQMGQEVILRCVPISNHLYFYWYRQILGQKVEFLVSFYNNEISEKSEIFDDQFSVERPDGSNFTLKIRSTKLEDSAMYFCASSGRLPVGGYTFGSGTRLTVV.

CDR3 loop: CSASQGTTDTQYF. The CDR3 DNA sequence: TGCAGTGCTAGCCAAGGGACCACAGATACGCAGTATTTT. The V gene is TRBV20-1, the J gene TRBJ2-3; D may be TRBD1 or TRBD2 (5 bases each). Germline V gene sequence: CDR1 DFQATT, CDR2 SNEGSKA (reference sequence). The CDR3 spans 13 residues. Deletions cut 3 bases from V and 2 bases from J, with 9 bases between.

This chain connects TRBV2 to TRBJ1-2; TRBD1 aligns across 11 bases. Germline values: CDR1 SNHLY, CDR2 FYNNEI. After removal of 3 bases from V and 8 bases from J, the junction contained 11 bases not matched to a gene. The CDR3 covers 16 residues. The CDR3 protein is CASSDGLGQGGYGYTF. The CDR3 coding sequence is TGTGCCAGCAGTGACGGACTGGGACAGGGGGGATACGGCTACACCTTC. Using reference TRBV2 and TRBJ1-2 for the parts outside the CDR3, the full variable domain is EPEVTQTPSHQVTQMGQEVILRCVPISNHLYFYWYRQILGQKVEFLVSFYNNEISEKSEIFDDQFSVERPDGSNFTLKIRSTKLEDSAMYFCASSDGLGQGGYGYTFGSGTRLTVV.

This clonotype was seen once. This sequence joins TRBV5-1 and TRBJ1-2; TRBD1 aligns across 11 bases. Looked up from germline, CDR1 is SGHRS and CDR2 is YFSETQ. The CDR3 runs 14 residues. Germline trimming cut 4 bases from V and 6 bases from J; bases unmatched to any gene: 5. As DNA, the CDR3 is TGCGCCAGCAGCACTGGGACAGGGGGACATGGCTACACCTTC. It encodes CASSTGTGGHGYTF. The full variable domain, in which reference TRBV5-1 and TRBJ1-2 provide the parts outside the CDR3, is KAGVTQTPRYLIKTRGQQVTLSCSPISGHRSVSWYQQTPGQGLQFLFEYFSETQRNKGNFPGRFSGRQFSNSRSEMNVSTLELGDSALYLCASSTGTGGHGYTFGSGTRLTVV.

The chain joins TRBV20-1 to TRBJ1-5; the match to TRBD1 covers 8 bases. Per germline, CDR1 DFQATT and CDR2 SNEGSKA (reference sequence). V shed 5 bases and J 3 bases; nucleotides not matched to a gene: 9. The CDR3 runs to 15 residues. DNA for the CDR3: TGCAGTGCTCTCCTCCCGACAGGGGCCAATCAGCCCCAGCATTTT. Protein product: CSALLPTGANQPQHF.

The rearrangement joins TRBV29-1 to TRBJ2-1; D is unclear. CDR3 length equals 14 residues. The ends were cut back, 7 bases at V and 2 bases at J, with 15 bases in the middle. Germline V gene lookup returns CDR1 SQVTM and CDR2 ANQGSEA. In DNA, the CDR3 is TGCAGCGCCCTCCATTCCCAGCCCTACAATGAGCAGTTCTTC. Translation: CSALHSQPYNEQFF.

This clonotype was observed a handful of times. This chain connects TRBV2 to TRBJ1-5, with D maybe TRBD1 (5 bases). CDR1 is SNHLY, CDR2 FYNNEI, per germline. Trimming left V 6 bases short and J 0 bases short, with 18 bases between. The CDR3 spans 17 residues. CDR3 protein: CASSSLPRVVSNQPQHF. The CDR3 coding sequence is TGTGCCAGCAGCAGCCTTCCCAGGGTCGTTAGCAATCAGCCCCAGCATTTT. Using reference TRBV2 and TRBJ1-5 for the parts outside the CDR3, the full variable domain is EPEVTQTPSHQVTQMGQEVILRCVPISNHLYFYWYRQILGQKVEFLVSFYNNEISEKSEIFDDQFSVERPDGSNFTLKIRSTKLEDSAMYFCASSSLPRVVSNQPQHFGDGTRLSIL.

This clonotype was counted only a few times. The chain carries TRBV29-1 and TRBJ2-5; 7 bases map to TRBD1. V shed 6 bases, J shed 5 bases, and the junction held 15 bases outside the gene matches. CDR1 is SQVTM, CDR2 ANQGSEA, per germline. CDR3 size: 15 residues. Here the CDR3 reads CSVYRLDRAWETQYF. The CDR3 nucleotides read TGCAGCGTCTACCGGCTAGACAGGGCTTGGGAGACCCAGTACTTC.

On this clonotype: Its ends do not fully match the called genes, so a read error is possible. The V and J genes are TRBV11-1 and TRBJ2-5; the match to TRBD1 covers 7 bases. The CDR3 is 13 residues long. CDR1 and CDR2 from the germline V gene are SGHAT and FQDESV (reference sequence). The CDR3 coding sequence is TGTGCCCGCAGCGTAGGGGGCGGGGAGACCCAGTACTTC. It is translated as CARSVGGGETQYF. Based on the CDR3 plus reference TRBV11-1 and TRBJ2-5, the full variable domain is EAEVAQSPRYKITEKSQAVAFWCDPISGHATLYWYRQILGQGPELLVQFQDESVVDDSQLPKDRFSAERLKGVDSTLKIQPAELGDSAMYLCARSVGGGETQYFGPGTRLLVL.

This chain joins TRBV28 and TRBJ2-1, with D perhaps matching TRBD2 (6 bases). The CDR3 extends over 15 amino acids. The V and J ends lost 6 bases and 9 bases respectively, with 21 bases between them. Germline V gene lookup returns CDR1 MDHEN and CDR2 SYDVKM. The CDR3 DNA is TGTGCCAGCAGCGCCGGGACTCGATGGGAGAGTGAGCAGTTCTTC. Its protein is CASSAGTRWESEQFF.

The CDR3: CASSLGDREYNEQFF. The CDR3 DNA reads as TGCGCCAGCAGCTTGGGGGACAGGGAATACAATGAGCAGTTCTTC. The gene calls are TRBV5-1 and TRBJ2-1, with TRBD1 identical over 9 bases. Germline V gene lookup returns CDR1 SGHRS and CDR2 YFSETQ. The junction had 2 bases not matched to a gene; V was cut back by 0 bases and J by 4 bases. This CDR3 is 15 amino acids long.

CDR3 loop: CASSRRVEETQYF. In DNA, the CDR3 is TGCGCCAGCAGCCGGAGGGTAGAAGAGACCCAGTACTTC. The chain recombines TRBV5-1 with TRBJ2-5; possible D gene TRBD2, 6 bases. V was clipped by 4 bases and J by 3 bases, with 10 bases between them. Germline assignment: CDR1 SGHRS and CDR2 YFSETQ. The CDR3 has 13 residues.

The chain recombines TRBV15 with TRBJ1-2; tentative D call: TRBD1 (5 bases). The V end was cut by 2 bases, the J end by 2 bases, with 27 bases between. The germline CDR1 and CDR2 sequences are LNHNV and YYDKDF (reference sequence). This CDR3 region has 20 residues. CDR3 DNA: TGTGCCACCAGCAGAATAACTGGGTGGGACTGGAAATCCTTGAACTATGGCTACACCTTC. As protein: CATSRITGWDWKSLNYGYTF.

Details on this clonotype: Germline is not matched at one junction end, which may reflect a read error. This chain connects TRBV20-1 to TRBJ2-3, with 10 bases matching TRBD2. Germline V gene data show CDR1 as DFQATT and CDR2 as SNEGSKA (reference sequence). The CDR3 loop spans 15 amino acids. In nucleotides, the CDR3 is TGCAGCTATCCCCGAGCGGGAGGGTCGCCAGATGCGCAGTATTTT. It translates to CSYPRAGGSPDAQYF.

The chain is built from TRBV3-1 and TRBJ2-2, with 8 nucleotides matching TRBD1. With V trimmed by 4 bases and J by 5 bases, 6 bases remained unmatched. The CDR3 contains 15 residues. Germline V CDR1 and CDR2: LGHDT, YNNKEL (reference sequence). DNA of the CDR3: TGTGCCAGCAGCCTGGGACAGGCGGGAACCGGGGAGCTGTTTTTT. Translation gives CASSLGQAGTGELFF.